This T cell receptor beta chain was recovered during a study of T cells in women clearing cervical HPV infection. Turning to the study itself: Controls' single incident HPV16 infection cleared within 12 months without precancer. With HLA typing for only a few women, HLA confounding remains possible.

Trimming left V 5 bases short and J 7 bases short, with 17 bases between. Germline V lookup: CDR1 LNHDA, CDR2 SQIVND (reference sequence). This CDR3 comprises 14 residues. Study-wide points: TRBV6-7 abundance was lower in cases than controls (roughly 0.11% versus 0.16%).

Profiled with immunoSEQ multiplex PCR; TCRdb holds only in-frame clones, not every one. Its table records over 20,000 clones. Points on this clone: The antigen remains unidentified. The missing CDR3 end, 3 residues past where the read stops, is filled in from the germline J gene.

The source is a woman aged 18-70 years with a cervical HPV16 infection that either progressed to CIN3+ or cleared (not recorded which). The sequenced sample consisted of blood buffy coat. V usage is TRBV19 and J usage is TRBJ1-2; weak D call: TRBD1 (5 bases). The sequenced CDR3 bases are TGTGCCAGTAGTCACGGACAACTACGAGGTGGC. Amino acids: CASSHGQLRGG. The full CDR3 sequence reads CASSHGQLRGGYTF.